This TCR beta chain was sequenced during a study of beta chain features in type 1 diabetes (dated by TCRdb to 2016 to 2018). In terms of the full investigation: Mean age, gender distribution, total cell number and subset yield did not differ between patients and healthy donors. Across all samples, some 100,000,000 sorted cells were examined, and cell number per subset correlated strongly with RNA yield. The study compared the TCRB repertoires of sorted circulating CD4+ T cell subsets in recently diagnosed type 1 diabetes patients with those in matched healthy donors. Regulatory and stem cell-like memory subsets were isolated from only 8 patients and roughly eight healthy donors, whereas naive and central memory subsets came from all 28 donors. Study-wide findings and limitations: Naive, central memory and regulatory TCRB repertoires appeared to be more similar among patients than among healthy donors. Sequencing cDNA rather than genomic DNA could over-represent highly expressing activated cells, although activation and CD3 levels did not differ between groups. At VDJ recombination sites, type 1 diabetes patients had fewer insertions and more deleted nucleotides, which implies abnormalities in thymic rearrangement. Shorter templates might have been favored by PCR, but patient and control samples were amplified and corrected together, so both groups would have been affected equally by any skew. A moderate but significant shortening of TCRB CDR3 length was observed in type 1 diabetes patients in all four CD4+ subsets. Because small numbers of individuals were included in the HLA sub-analyses, any influence of HLA type on TCRB rearrangement was left unresolved.

The entire amount of isolated RNA was reverse transcribed using the High Capacity cDNA Reverse Transcription Kit, so the sequenced TCRB transcripts were expressed ones. Deep immunoSEQ sequencing was performed on naive, central memory and regulatory T cell samples, with an average of about 3.6 million total reads per sample. After sorted cells were lysed in RLT buffer, RNA was extracted with DNase-treated RNeasy Micro or Mini kits, with the choice depending on cell number. Each cell subset was processed on its own to prevent cross-contamination, while patient and healthy donor samples were processed together. The immunoSEQ multiplex PCR was used to amplify TCRB sequences from cDNA, generating 87-bp fragments that spanned the CDR3 region. Amplicons were sequenced on the Illumina HiSeq platform. The authors' analysis ran thus. PCR bias was computationally corrected using synthetic template baselines, reads within Hamming distance 2 were collapsed, and singletons that could not be merged were discarded. By aligning reads against IMGT, V, D and J genes, CDR3 length, and insertions or deletions at six rearrangement sites were assigned. Within each subset, clonotype counts were normalized to the number of sorted cells before true diversity and Gini coefficients were calculated with the tcR R package. The overlap coefficient, calculated on TCRB nucleotide sequences, was used to measure repertoire sharing. As a proxy for the pre-selection repertoire, out-of-frame TCRB sequences from naive cells were analyzed. Imported from immuneACCESS, the table was reduced by TCRdb to in-frame sequences with V and J called. These copies leave out some clones; in studies compared against another copy, an unresolved V gene accounts for under half, and the cause of the remainder is not known. The DNA was the basis for D and trimming; V, J and clone size are from that table. For this sample the table gives approximately 380,000 clones, of which over 12% were detected only once. The ten top clones hold approximately 0.019% of the sample.

As concerns this clone: Its antigen is not yet known. There are no base qualities to consult, and no much larger clone falls within one base.

V loses 1 base, J loses 5 bases, and the germline ends lie 9 bases apart. CDR1 and CDR2, looked up from the germline V gene, are SGDLS and YYNGEE. The CDR3 goes from the cysteine to the phenylalanine over 13 residues. CDR3 DNA is the only sequence kept; it has 39 bases, read in frame from the first base. From each donor, a single peripheral blood sample of 90 to 150 mL on average was drawn into heparinised tubes. A BD FACSAria II and a panel including CD45RO, CCR7, CD25, CD127, CD95 and CD27 were used to sort naive, central memory, regulatory and stem cell-like memory CD4+ T cells. A purity above 98% was achieved for all sorted populations. PBMCs were isolated immediately by Lymphoprep density gradient centrifugation and stained directly without culture. To minimize batch effects, samples were stained and sorted in pairs, one healthy donor with one patient per experiment.

The sequenced sample consisted of naive CD4+ T cells from blood. Sample cell subset or site, as interpreted from the label and publication: true naive CD4+ T cells. This TCR was sampled from a woman aged 18 to 35 in good health. The rearrangement joined TRBV9 to TRBJ1-1; a confident D gene designation cannot be given. The nucleotides are TGTGCCAGCAGCGTACAAACGGGGACTGAAGCTTTCTTT. Translation gives CASSVQTGTEAFF.